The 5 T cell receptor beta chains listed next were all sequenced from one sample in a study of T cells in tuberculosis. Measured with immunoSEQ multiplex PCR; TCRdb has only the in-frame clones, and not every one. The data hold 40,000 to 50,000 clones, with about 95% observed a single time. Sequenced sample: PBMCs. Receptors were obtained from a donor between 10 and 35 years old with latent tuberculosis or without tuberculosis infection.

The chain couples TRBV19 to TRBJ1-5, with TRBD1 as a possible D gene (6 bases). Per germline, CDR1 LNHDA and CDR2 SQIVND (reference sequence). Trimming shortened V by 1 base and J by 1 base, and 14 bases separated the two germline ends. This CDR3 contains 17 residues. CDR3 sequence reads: CASSIGIGGASNQPQHF. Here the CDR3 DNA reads TGTGCCAGTAGTATAGGCATAGGGGGGGCGAGCAATCAGCCCCAGCATTTT.

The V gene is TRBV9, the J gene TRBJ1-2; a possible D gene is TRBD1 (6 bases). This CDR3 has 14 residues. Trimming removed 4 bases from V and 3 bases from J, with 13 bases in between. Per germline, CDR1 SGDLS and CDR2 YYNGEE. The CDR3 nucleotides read TGTGCCAGCAGCTTCCGGGAGGGGGACTATGGCTACACCTTC. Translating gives CASSFREGDYGYTF.

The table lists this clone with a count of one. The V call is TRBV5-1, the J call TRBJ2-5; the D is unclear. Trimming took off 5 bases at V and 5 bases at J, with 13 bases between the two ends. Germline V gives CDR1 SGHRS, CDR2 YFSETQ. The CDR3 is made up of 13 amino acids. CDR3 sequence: CASSSNPRETQYF. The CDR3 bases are TGCGCCAGCAGTTCTAACCCCCGGGAGACCCAGTACTTC.

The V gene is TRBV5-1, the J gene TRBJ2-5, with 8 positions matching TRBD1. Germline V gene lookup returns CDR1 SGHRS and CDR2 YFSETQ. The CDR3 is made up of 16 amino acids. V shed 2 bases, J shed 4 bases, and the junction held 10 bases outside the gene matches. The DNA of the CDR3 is TGCGCCAGCAGCTTATTTTCGGGGACAGGCATAGAGACCCAGTACTTC. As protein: CASSLFSGTGIETQYF.

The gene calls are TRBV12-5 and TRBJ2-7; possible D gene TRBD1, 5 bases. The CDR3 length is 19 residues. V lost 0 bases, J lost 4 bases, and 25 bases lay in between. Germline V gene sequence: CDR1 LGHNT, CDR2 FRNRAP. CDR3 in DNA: TGTGCTAGTGGTTTGGTACTGGGTAGTGGGCCAGGGAATGCTTACGAGCAGTACTTC. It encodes CASGLVLGSGPGNAYEQYF. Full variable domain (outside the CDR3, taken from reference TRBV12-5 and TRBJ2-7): DARVTQTPRHKVTEMGQEVTMRCQPILGHNTVFWYRQTMMQGLELLAYFRNRAPLDDSGMPKDRFSAEMPDATLATLKIQPSEPRDSAVYFCASGLVLGSGPGNAYEQYFGPGTRLTVT.